Listed below are T cell receptor beta chains from one sample, sequenced in a study of blood T cell repertoires in COVID-19. Measured with immunoSEQ multiplex PCR; TCRdb has only the in-frame clones, and not every one. The top ten clones hold around 5.5% of a sample with about 150,000 clones, 78% of them seen once. The sequenced sample was PBMCs or T cells enriched from blood (not recorded which). The source of these receptors is a woman in her 50s who had recovered from COVID-19. CDR3s include the opening cysteine and the closing phenylalanine or tryptophan. A D gene is named only where the DNA matches it firmly. Some rows mark clone size as missing; the rest say once, few, many or name a class of expanded clone.

14 | TRBJ2-1 | TRBD1 | NA | TRBV4-2 | TGTGCCAGCAGCCCCGCCGGGACAGACAATGAGCAGTTCTTC | CASSPAGTDNEQFF
14 | TRBJ2-5 | TRBD2 | NA | TRBV5-1 | TGCGCCAGCAGCGTGACTAGCGGGGCGGAGACCCAGTACTTC | CASSVTSGAETQYF
14 | TRBJ2-5 | NA | few | TRBV10-2 | TGCGCCAGCAGTCCGGGGGGCGGGGATGAGACCCAGTACTTC | CASSPGGGDETQYF
13 | TRBJ2-7 | NA | NA | TRBV25-1 | TGTGCCAGCAGTGTTCAGGGGTACTACGAGCAGTACTTC | CASSVQGYYEQYF
14 | TRBJ1-2 | TRBD1 | NA | TRBV7-9 | TGTGCCAGCAGCTCGGGACAGTACGGCTATGGCTACACCTTC | CASSSGQYGYGYTF
14 | TRBJ1-2 | TRBD1 | NA | TRBV28 | TGTGCCAGCAGTTTGACAGGGGGCCCATATGGCTACACCTTC | CASSLTGGPYGYTF
14 | TRBJ2-5 | NA | NA | TRBV4-2 | TGTGCCAGCGCTACTTCGGGACTCACAGAGACCCAGTACTTC | CASATSGLTETQYF
17 | TRBJ1-5 | NA | few | TRBV6-6 | TGTGCCAGCAGTCCGAAGGGGTGGGGTAATAGCAATCAGCCCCAGCATTTT | CASSPKGWGNSNQPQHF
15 | TRBJ1-3 | NA | NA | TRBV6-5 | TGTGCCAGCAGCTTGGACTCCTACTCTGGAAACACCATATATTTT | CASSLDSYSGNTIYF
17 | TRBJ1-6 | NA | NA | TRBV28 | TGTGCCAGCAGACAACCGGGACCTTCAACAGGGAATTCACCCCTCCACTTT | CASRQPGPSTGNSPLHF
14 | TRBJ2-2 | TRBD1 | few | TRBV6-5 | TGTGCCACCTCCGGGACAGGGGGCACCGGGGAGCTGTTTTTT | CATSGTGGTGELFF
15 | TRBJ2-5 | TRBD2 | once | TRBV6-4 | TGTGCCAGCAGTCTTAGCGGGGGGGATCAAGAGACCCAGTACTTC | CASSLSGGDQETQYF
15 | TRBJ1-6 | NA | once | TRBV6-1 | TGTGCCAGCAGTGAAATCCAGGACAGTTATTCACCCCTCCACTTT | CASSEIQDSYSPLHF
14 | TRBJ1-1 | TRBD1 | NA | TRBV5-4 | TGTGCCAGCAGCGGACAGGGGAGGGAGACTGAAGCTTTCTTT | CASSGQGRETEAFF
16 | TRBJ2-2 | TRBD2 | NA | TRBV28 | TGTGCCAGCAGTTTGTATCCTAGCGGGGGACCCGGGGAGCTGTTTTTT | CASSLYPSGGPGELFF
15 | TRBJ2-1 | NA | NA | TRBV18 | TGTGCCAGCTCACCACCGCCAGGTGATTTCAATGAGCAGTTCTTC | CASSPPPGDFNEQFF
17 | TRBJ2-1 | TRBD2 | NA | TRBV27 | TGTGCCAGCACCTTATGGGGCGGACTAGCGGGGGGGCCTGAGCAGTTCTTC | CASTLWGGLAGGPEQFF
15 | TRBJ1-1 | NA | NA | TRBV27 | TGTGCCAGCAGTTTTTGGGCGGGGCAGAACACTGAAGCTTTCTTT | CASSFWAGQNTEAFF
14 | TRBJ1-2 | TRBD1 | few | TRBV30 | TGTGCCTGGAAGGGACAGGGGTCCAACTATGGCTACACCTTC | CAWKGQGSNYGYTF
14 | TRBJ2-5 | NA | NA | TRBV5-1 | TGCGCCAGCAGCTACGACAGGCTAGGAGAGACCCAGTACTTC | CASSYDRLGETQYF
16 | TRBJ2-2 | TRBD1 | NA | TRBV9 | TGTGCCAGCACCACAACGGACAGGGATCTCACCGGGGAGCTGTTTTTT | CASTTTDRDLTGELFF
13 | TRBJ2-7 | NA | NA | TRBV9 | TGTGCCAGCAGCCCCTCGTCTCGGGGCGAGCAGTACTTC | CASSPSSRGEQYF
14 | TRBJ1-6 | NA | NA | TRBV30 | TGTGCCTCCCTCCGACAGTCGTATAATTCACCCCTCCACTTT | CASLRQSYNSPLHF
13 | TRBJ2-2 | TRBD1 | NA | TRBV29-1 | TGCAGCGCGACAGGGTCGAACACCGGGGAGCTGTTTTTT | CSATGSNTGELFF
13 | TRBJ1-1 | TRBD1 | NA | TRBV28 | TGTGCCAGCAGTAGTACAGGGGGAGCTGAAGCTTTCTTT | CASSSTGGAEAFF